The following is a T cell receptor beta chain sequence with its context. V dropped 1 base and J dropped 6 bases, with 12 bases sitting between them. Germline V gene lookup returns CDR1 SGDLS and CDR2 YYNGEE. This CDR3 comprises 14 residues. The sample is drawn from a study of blood T cell repertoires in COVID-19. In the authors' workflow: Nucleated cell number was recorded as an estimate derived from reference gene primer amplification. Measured with immunoSEQ multiplex PCR; TCRdb has only the in-frame clones, and not every one. From that table come the V and J calls and clone size; the DNA was used to work out D and trimming. The table includes around 200,000 clones, roughly 87% detected once.

Sequencing input: peripheral blood. The gene calls are TRBV9 and TRBJ2-3, with D possibly TRBD1 on 6 matching bases. This TCR was recovered from a man aged 35 to 55 with active or convalescent COVID-19. The CDR3 DNA sequence: TGTGCCAGCAGCGTAAAACAGGGTGACGATACGCAGTATTTT. Its translation: CASSVKQGDDTQYF.